What follows are 21 T cell receptor beta chains derived from one specimen sequenced in a study of blood T cell repertoires in COVID-19. Produced via immunoSEQ multiplex PCR; TCRdb's table is partial and in-frame only. There are hundreds of thousands of clones in the sample; around 82% occur only once, and 4.9% lies in the top ten. Sequencing was done on a sample of peripheral blood. All receptors derive from a woman older than 75 with active or convalescent COVID-19.

The chain is built from TRBV19 and TRBJ1-1, with D perhaps matching TRBD1 (5 bases). Trimming pared 6 bases from V and 6 bases from J, leaving 17 bases between. Looked up from germline, CDR1 is LNHDA and CDR2 is SQIVND (reference sequence). The CDR3 has 14 residues. CDR3 bases: TGTGCCAGTAGCGTGACGGGGGGACGGCCTGAAGCTTTCTTT. This translates into CASSVTGGRPEAFF.

This chain connects TRBV2 to TRBJ2-2; 8 bases align to TRBD1. Germline assignment: CDR1 SNHLY and CDR2 FYNNEI. The CDR3 has 16 residues. Trimming removed 0 bases from V and 5 bases from J; junction bases left unmatched: 5. The CDR3 loop reads CASSEAPQGVTGELFF. CDR3 nucleotides: TGTGCCAGCAGTGAAGCGCCACAGGGGGTGACCGGGGAGCTGTTTTTT. Based on the CDR3 plus reference TRBV2 and TRBJ2-2, the full variable domain is EPEVTQTPSHQVTQMGQEVILRCVPISNHLYFYWYRQILGQKVEFLVSFYNNEISEKSEIFDDQFSVERPDGSNFTLKIRSTKLEDSAMYFCASSEAPQGVTGELFFGEGSRLTVL.

V gene TRBV7-8 combines with J gene TRBJ1-3; unclear D gene. V was shortened by 3 bases and J by 6 bases, with 12 bases between the two germline ends. CDR3 size: 14 residues. Looked up from germline, CDR1 is SGHVS and CDR2 is FQNEAQ. The CDR3 DNA is TGTGCCAGCAGCTTTGCTGCAGTTCCAAACACCATATATTTT. It encodes CASSFAAVPNTIYF.

V is TRBV28 and J is TRBJ2-7; 8 nucleotides line up with TRBD1. V gave up 5 bases and J gave up 2 bases; unmatched junction bases: 11. The CDR3 contains 16 residues. Germline V CDR1 and CDR2: MDHEN, SYDVKM. The CDR3 bases are TGTGCCAGCAGTACCGCAGCAGGGGGCCCCGCCTACGAGCAGTACTTC. Translating it yields CASSTAAGGPAYEQYF.

CDR3 region: CASSPQINREGNEKLFF. The CDR3 DNA is TGTGCCAGCAGCCCACAGATAAACAGGGAGGGGAATGAAAAACTGTTTTTT. The chain combines TRBV28 with TRBJ1-4, with a tentative D call TRBD1 (6 bases). This CDR3 spans 17 amino acids. The germline gives CDR1 MDHEN, CDR2 SYDVKM. Trimming took 6 bases from V and 5 from J, leaving 22 bases between them.

V and J are TRBV30 and TRBJ1-5; 7 positions agree with TRBD1. CDR1 and CDR2 (germline): GTSNPN, SVGIG (reference sequence). The CDR3 consists of 15 residues. The junction had 7 bases not matched to a gene; V was cut back by 0 bases and J by 5 bases. CDR3 loop: CAWSVPDRVDQPQHF. The CDR3 nucleotides are TGTGCCTGGAGTGTACCTGACAGGGTTGATCAGCCCCAGCATTTT.

This sequence joins TRBV20-1 and TRBJ1-1; D is undetermined. Trimming took off 6 bases at V and 10 bases at J, with 12 bases between the two ends. Germline V gene lookup returns CDR1 DFQATT and CDR2 SNEGSKA (reference sequence). This CDR3 has 10 residues. As DNA, the CDR3 is TGCAGTGCAGAATTCACGCGAGCTTTCTTT. This translates into CSAEFTRAFF.

This chain connects TRBV5-1 to TRBJ2-2; 10 bases match TRBD2. This CDR3 is 17 amino acids long. V trimming: 0 bases; J trimming: 5 bases; junction bases outside the gene matches: 7. CDR1 is SGHRS, CDR2 YFSETQ, per germline. DNA for the CDR3: TGCGCCAGCAGCTTGGACCCTAGCGGGAGTGGGACCGGGGAGCTGTTTTTT. Its translation: CASSLDPSGSGTGELFF.

The gene calls are TRBV2 and TRBJ1-6, with TRBD1 as a possible D gene (5 bases). The CDR3 contains 13 residues. The germline V gene encodes CDR1 SNHLY and CDR2 FYNNEI. The V end lost 7 bases, the J end lost 8 bases, and 12 bases lay between the germline ends. As DNA, the CDR3 is TGTGCCAGCATGGTACAGGTGGATTCACCCCTCCACTTT. Its protein product is CASMVQVDSPLHF.

The chain recombines TRBV4-2 with TRBJ2-7; 7 bases line up with TRBD2. Germline-derived CDR1 and CDR2 are LGHNA and YNFKEQ. V shed 3 bases and J 6 bases; nucleotides not matched to a gene: 2. The CDR3 is 12 amino acids. In nucleotides, the CDR3 is TGTGCCAGCAGCCAGACTAGCCTCGAGCAGTACTTC. Amino acid sequence: CASSQTSLEQYF.

CDR3 in amino acids: CASSARGTGNTGELFF. CDR3 nucleotide sequence: TGTGCCAGCAGCGCCCGAGGGACAGGGAACACCGGGGAGCTGTTTTTT. The gene calls are TRBV9 and TRBJ2-2, with 8 nucleotides matching TRBD1. Germline V gene data show CDR1 as SGDLS and CDR2 as YYNGEE. The junction had 5 bases not matched to a gene; V was cut back by 3 bases and J by 1 base. The CDR3 spans 16 residues.

The rearrangement joins TRBV20-1 to TRBJ1-1; TRBD1 matches 7 bases. Germline trimming cut 5 bases from V and 4 bases from J; bases unmatched to any gene: 1. Germline V CDR1 and CDR2: DFQATT, SNEGSKA (reference sequence). This CDR3 contains 11 residues. The CDR3 region has the DNA TGCAGTGCTGGGACAGCCACTGAAGCTTTCTTT. Translating it yields CSAGTATEAFF.

V is TRBV7-9 and J is TRBJ2-5, with TRBD1 as a possible D gene (5 bases). CDR1 SEHNR and CDR2 FQNEAQ come from the germline V gene (reference sequence). V shed 5 bases and J shed 2 bases, with 15 bases lying between them. CDR3 length: 15 amino acids. CDR3 protein: CASSENTGSQETQYF. CDR3 coding DNA: TGTGCCAGCAGCGAAAATACAGGCTCGCAAGAGACCCAGTACTTC.

The sample holds a few counts of this clone. J is TRBJ2-7 and V is TRBV9, with TRBD2 matching over 7 bases. V shed 0 bases and J 4 bases; nucleotides not matched to a gene: 7. CDR1 SGDLS and CDR2 YYNGEE come from the germline V gene. CDR3 length equals 15 residues. The CDR3 is CASSVAAGAAYEQYF. CDR3 DNA sequence: TGTGCCAGCAGCGTAGCTGCGGGAGCAGCGTACGAGCAGTACTTC. Full variable domain (missing parts from reference TRBV9 and TRBJ2-7): DSGVTQTPKHLITATGQRVTLRCSPRSGDLSVYWYQQSLDQGLQFLIQYYNGEERAKGNILERFSAQQFPDLHSELNLSSLELGDSALYFCASSVAAGAAYEQYFGPGTRLTVT.

The V gene is TRBV3-1 (or the pseudogene TRBV3-2), the J gene TRBJ1-4; 9 bases fit TRBD1. This CDR3 spans 15 amino acids. The germline gives CDR1 LGHDT, CDR2 YNNKEL (reference sequence). Trimming cost V 5 bases and J 8 bases; bases outside gene matches: 9. CDR3 DNA sequence: TGTGCCAGCAGCTTTTCGACAGGGGGTAAGGAAAAACTGTTTTTT. Translating it yields CASSFSTGGKEKLFF.

V and J are TRBV29-1 and TRBJ1-1, with a weak D call TRBD1 (5 bases). The CDR3 contains 13 residues. Germline assignment: CDR1 SQVTM and CDR2 ANQGSEA. V shed 7 bases and J shed 4 bases, with 16 bases lying between them. The CDR3 sequence is CSAVRGLGTEAFF. For the CDR3, the DNA is TGCAGCGCTGTAAGGGGCTTAGGCACTGAAGCTTTCTTT.

The V gene is TRBV3-1 (or the pseudogene TRBV3-2), the J gene TRBJ2-7; a possible D gene is TRBD2 (6 bases). The V gene lost 2 bases and the J gene lost 7 bases, with 9 bases spanning the gap. This CDR3 is built from 12 residues. CDR1 LGHDT and CDR2 YNNKEL come from the germline V gene (reference sequence). CDR3 protein: CASSQYGREQYF. CDR3 DNA sequence: TGTGCCAGCAGCCAATACGGGAGAGAGCAGTACTTC.

This clone was seen more than once but under ten times. This rearrangement joins TRBV5-5 to TRBJ1-1; weak D call: TRBD1 (5 bases). The germline gives CDR1 SGHKS, CDR2 YYEKEE (reference sequence). Trimming removed 3 bases from V and 5 bases from J, with 17 bases in between. The CDR3 has 15 residues. The DNA of the CDR3 is TGTGCCAGCAGCTCCAGGGTATTAGAAGGAACTGAAGCTTTCTTT. It translates to CASSSRVLEGTEAFF.

The chain links TRBV6-5 to TRBJ2-7; 7 nucleotides line up with TRBD2. This CDR3 contains 14 residues. Germline assignment: CDR1 MNHEY and CDR2 SVGAGI. V dropped 0 bases and J dropped 6; count of bases not matched to a gene: 5. CDR3: CASSYSGTNAEQYF. CDR3 in DNA: TGTGCCAGCAGTTACTCAGGGACTAATGCCGAGCAGTACTTC.

V gene TRBV2 combines with J gene TRBJ2-1; 13 bases map to TRBD2. Unmatched junction bases numbered 2, after V lost 5 bases and J lost 7 bases. CDR1 is SNHLY and CDR2 is FYNNEI in the germline V gene. This CDR3 spans 14 amino acids. This chain's CDR3 is CASSRTSGRNEQFF. The DNA of the CDR3 is TGTGCCAGCAGTAGGACTAGCGGGAGAAATGAGCAGTTCTTC.

CDR3 in DNA: TGTGCCACCAGTGCGACAGGGATCAACAATGAGCAGTTCTTC. Encoded protein: CATSATGINNEQFF. The chain joins TRBV24-1 to TRBJ2-1; 7 nucleotides agree with TRBD1. The CDR3 covers 14 residues. V was pared by 5 bases and J by 5 bases, with 5 bases of the junction left unmatched. Germline V gene sequence: CDR1 KGHDR, CDR2 SFDVKD.